Listed below are T cell receptor beta chains from one sample, sequenced in a study of T cell repertoires in cytomegalovirus infection. MiXCR, applied by TCRdb to the reads, yields one record per CDR3 protein. The top ten hold about 2.8% of the sample, which has 680,000 or so distinct CDR3 sequences, 35% to 40% seen once. The specimen sequenced was PBMCs. The receptors come from a human donor in good health (CMV status not recorded). Some clones in this sample may be carry-over from other donors' samples. CDR3s include the opening cysteine and the closing phenylalanine or tryptophan. D genes are given only for firm matches. Expanded clones get a size class; other rows say once, few or many, or leave the size out.

-,TRBJ1-2,-,TRBV4-1,CASSQGSDYGYTF,TGCGCCAGCAGCCAAGGGTCGGACTATGGCTACACCTTC
-,TRBJ1-1,TRBD1,TRBV7-6,CDSSRRQGGDTEAFF,TGTGACAGCAGCCGCCGACAGGGAGGGGACACTGAAGCTTTCTTT
-,TRBJ2-7,-,TRBV10-3,CAISEIGPLDEQYF,TGTGCCATCAGTGAGATAGGGCCCTTAGACGAGCAGTACTTC
few,TRBJ1-5,-,TRBV11-2,CASSFQGLGQPQHF,TGTGCCAGCAGCTTCCAGGGATTAGGTCAGCCCCAGCATTTT
once,TRBJ1-5,-,TRBV4-2,CASSQGGGEYSNQPQHF,TGTGCCAGCAGCCAAGGGGGAGGGGAATATAGCAATCAGCCCCAGCATTTT
many,TRBJ2-1,-,TRBV11-1,CASSLVRGNEQFF,TGTGCCAGCAGCTTAGTTCGCGGGAATGAGCAGTTCTTC
few,TRBJ2-6,-,TRBV11-1,CASSPRKSGANVLTF,TGTGCCAGCAGCCCGAGGAAGTCGGGGGCCAACGTCCTGACTTTC
many,TRBJ1-1,-,TRBV7-6,CASSLLGAAEAFF,TGTGCCAGCAGCCTTCTGGGGGCGGCTGAAGCTTTCTTT
few,TRBJ2-7,-,TRBV7-9,CASSDPLIRGSYEQYF,TGTGCCAGCAGCGATCCGCTCATCAGGGGTTCCTACGAGCAGTACTTC
many,TRBJ2-7,TRBD2,TRBV7-2,CASSLRLASSGSYEQYF,TGTGCCAGCAGCTTAAGACTAGCAAGCTCGGGCTCCTACGAGCAGTACTTC
-,TRBJ1-1,-,TRBV4-1,CASSQSRGSNTEAFF,TGCGCCAGCAGCCAAAGCAGGGGATCGAACACTGAAGCTTTCTTT
few,TRBJ2-1,TRBD2,TRBV6-6,CASKESLAGNEQFF,TGTGCCAGCAAGGAATCTCTAGCGGGTAATGAGCAGTTCTTC
few,TRBJ1-6,-,TRBV28,CASPPTGQSSYNSPLHF,TGTGCCAGCCCCCCGACAGGACAGAGCTCCTATAATTCACCCCTCCACTTT
many,TRBJ2-7,-,TRBV7-2,CASSEQPIYEQYF,TGTGCCAGCAGCGAACAGCCTATCTACGAGCAGTACTTC
-,TRBJ1-3,-,TRBV7-9,CASSLLSPGDTIYF,TGTGCCAGCAGCTTACTCTCCCCAGGGGATACCATATATTTT
-,TRBJ2-2,TRBD1,TRBV7-6,CASSSSGGPGELFF,TGTGCCAGCAGCTCCTCAGGGGGCCCCGGGGAGCTGTTTTTT
few,TRBJ2-5,TRBD2,TRBV6-2/TRBV6-3,CASRDPGLAGEETQYF,TGTGCCAGCAGAGATCCGGGACTAGCGGGGGAAGAGACCCAGTACTTC
-,TRBJ2-1,-,TRBV20-1,CSAPEPPYNEQFF,TGCAGTGCCCCGGAGCCACCCTACAATGAGCAGTTCTTC
few,TRBJ2-1,TRBD2,TRBV7-2,CASSLGGTRLSYNEQFF,TGTGCCAGCAGCTTGGGAGGGACTAGGCTCTCCTACAATGAGCAGTTCTTC
few,TRBJ1-5,TRBD1,TRBV7-4,CASSLRPLDRKGNQPQHF,TGTGCCAGCAGCTTACGACCATTGGACAGGAAAGGCAATCAGCCCCAGCATTTT